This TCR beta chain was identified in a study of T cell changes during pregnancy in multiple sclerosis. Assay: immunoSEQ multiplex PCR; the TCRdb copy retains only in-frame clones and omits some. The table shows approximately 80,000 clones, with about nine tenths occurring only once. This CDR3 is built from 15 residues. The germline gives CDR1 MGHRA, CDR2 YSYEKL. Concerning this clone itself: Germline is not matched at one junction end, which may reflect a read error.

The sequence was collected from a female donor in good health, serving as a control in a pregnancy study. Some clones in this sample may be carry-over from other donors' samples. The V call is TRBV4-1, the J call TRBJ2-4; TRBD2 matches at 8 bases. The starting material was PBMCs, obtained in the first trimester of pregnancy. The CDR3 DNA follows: TGCGCCAGCAGCCAAGTCGAAGGTAGCGGGGCTGCGTTTGTCTTC. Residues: CASSQVEGSGAAFVF.